Listed here is a single T cell receptor beta chain. Its target is unknown. The data originate from a study of monozygotic twins with inflammatory bowel disease. Study outcomes and limitations: Versus healthy twins, IBD patients showed fewer clonotypes shared with others, especially with disease activity. In these data, no single strong IBD-associated signal or clonotype received support. Distinguishing T cell subtypes was not possible.

TCRalpha and TCRbeta cDNA underwent two nested PCRs of around 15 and 10 cycles. TCRdb reanalyzed the 5' RACE reads and collapses them to one entry per CDR3 protein, without DNA. The sample totals around 450,000 distinct CDR3 sequences. CDR3 length: 17 amino acids. Germline loops: CDR1 ENHRY, CDR2 SYGVKD. The TCR comes from a human donor with ulcerative colitis or Crohn's disease, or a healthy co-twin of an affected twin (not recorded which). The chain is built from TRBV10-3 and TRBJ2-3; TCRdb's D call of TRBD1 is untestable without DNA. Sequencing was carried out using blood. This chain's CDR3 is CAIRGDPTGASTDTQYF.